Each of the 3 T cell receptor beta chains below was sequenced from the same sample in a study of breast tumors, draining lymph nodes, adjacent tissues. Using its own MiXCR run on the multiplex PCR reads, TCRdb lists one record per CDR3 protein. Of 20,000 to 25,000 distinct CDR3 sequences listed, 45% to 65% were seen once; the top ten hold 14%. The sequenced material came from breast tumor tissue. The receptors shown here come from a female donor with breast cancer. Some clones in this sample may be carry-over from other donors' samples.

The J gene is TRBJ2-7, the V gene TRBV2; 7 bases line up with TRBD2. Germline loops: CDR1 SNHLY, CDR2 FYNNEI. The CDR3 has 13 amino acids. Unmatched junction bases numbered 9, after V lost 8 bases and J lost 5 bases. The CDR3 sequence: CASGERGSDEQYF. The CDR3 nucleotides read TGTGCCAGCGGCGAGCGGGGAAGCGACGAGCAGTACTTC.

The chain carries TRBV7-8 and TRBJ1-5; TRBD1 might be the D (6 bases). Germline V gene data show CDR1 as SGHVS and CDR2 as FQNEAQ. Deletions cut 4 bases from V and 1 base from J, with 11 bases between. CDR3 size: 15 residues. CDR3 protein: CASSSRDRSNQPQHF. CDR3 bases: TGTGCCAGCAGCTCCAGAGACAGGAGCAATCAGCCCCAGCATTTT.

The sample holds a few counts of this clonotype. This sequence joins TRBV5-1 and TRBJ2-7, with D tentatively TRBD2 (6 bases). Per the germline V gene, CDR1 is SGHRS and CDR2 is YFSETQ. V was cut by 1 base and J by 3 bases, with 17 bases left in between. The CDR3 totals 16 residues. CDR3 sequence: CASSLYGGRHNYEQYF. For the CDR3, the DNA is TGCGCCAGCAGCTTGTACGGGGGTCGACACAACTACGAGCAGTACTTC.